This T cell receptor (beta chain) derives from a study of shared clonotypes between healthy human individuals. Overall study findings and caveats: It was expected that sequencing depth would affect clonotype sharing among donors. Limitation of the genetic and exposure-history diversity represented came from the few donors.

Points on this clone: What it binds is unknown. Other DNA sequences of this sample code for an identical CDR3.

CDR1 is SGHTA, CDR2 FQGNSA, per germline. The CDR3 consists of 15 residues. Trimming took 0 bases from V and 0 from J, leaving 9 bases between them. The replicate PCRs on unsorted PBMC were given about 320 ng DNA, which is 27,000 or so T cell genomes. TCRdb keeps only in-frame clones here, not all; method: immunoSEQ multiplex PCR. The table shows fewer than 650,000 clones, with over 60% occurring only once. The material sequenced was PBMCs. The receptor was derived from a woman between 40 and 55 years old in good health. Some clones in this sample may be carry-over from other donors' samples. The V and J genes are TRBV7-2 and TRBJ2-7, with D tentatively TRBD2 (5 bases). Written as DNA, the CDR3 is TGTGCCAGCAGCTTAGCGAGCGGAAGCTCCTACGAGCAGTACTTC. It specifies CASSLASGSSYEQYF. The full variable domain, in which reference TRBV7-2 and TRBJ2-7 provide the parts outside the CDR3, is GAGVSQSPSNKVTEKGKDVELRCDPISGHTALYWYRQSLGQGLEFLIYFQGNSAPDKSGLPSDRFSAERTGGSVSTLTIQRTQQEDSAVYLCASSLASGSSYEQYFGPGTRLTVT.